This T cell receptor (beta chain) stems from a study of blood T cell repertoires in COVID-19. The CDR3 has 17 amino acids. The V end lost 4 bases, the J end lost 14 bases, and 28 bases lay between the germline ends. The germline gives CDR1 SGHDT, CDR2 YYEEEE. Sequencing used immunoSEQ multiplex PCR; TCRdb keeps in-frame clones, though not all of them. The table records some 85,000 clones, approximately 84% of them present only once. The receptor was derived from a man in his sixties or seventies with COVID-19, enrolled during active disease. The rearrangement uses TRBV5-6 and TRBJ1-6; D is ambiguous. Sequencing input: peripheral blood. The CDR3 nucleotides read TGTGCCAGCAGCACCCGGGTGGCGACCCCACCTGAGTTTGCCCTCCACTTT. It codes for CASSTRVATPPEFALHF.